This entry lists 8 T cell receptor beta chains sequenced from one sample in a study of shared clonotypes between healthy human individuals. TCRdb's table, derived via immunoSEQ multiplex PCR, lists solely in-frame clones and lacks some. The sample contains over 950,000 clones, 70% to 85% of which appear only once. The sequenced material came from memory CD4+ T cells from PBMCs. As to subset: CD45RA-negative fraction. These receptors originate from a man aged 18 to 29 in good health. Some clones in this sample may be carry-over from other donors' samples.

J is TRBJ2-7 and V is TRBV2, with 11 nucleotides matching TRBD2. J gave up 6 bases and V 7 bases, and 8 bases lay outside the gene matches. Per germline, CDR1 SNHLY and CDR2 FYNNEI. The CDR3 is 14 amino acids. Here the CDR3 DNA reads TGTGCCAGCAACTTAGCGGGAGGGCCGGGCGAGCAGTACTTC. Translation: CASNLAGGPGEQYF.

This sequence joins TRBV5-1 and TRBJ1-2, with D possibly being TRBD1 (5 bases). V dropped 4 bases and J dropped 8 bases, with 27 bases sitting between them. The CDR3 spans 17 residues. The V gene's germline CDR1 is SGHRS and CDR2 YFSETQ. The CDR3 here is CASSLSDAGGIRGGYTF. The CDR3 DNA reads as TGCGCCAGCAGCCTCTCGGATGCGGGCGGGATCCGGGGGGGCTACACCTTC.

This clone was counted between two and nine times. V usage is TRBV7-2 and J usage is TRBJ2-2, with 13 bases lining up with TRBD2. CDR1 is SGHTA, CDR2 FQGNSA, per germline. The length of the CDR3 is 17 residues. J lost 7 bases, V lost 6 bases, and 11 bases had no gene match. CDR3 amino acids: CASRDRLAGGPGGELFF. For the CDR3, the DNA is TGTGCCAGCAGGGATCGACTAGCGGGAGGCCCAGGCGGGGAGCTGTTTTTT.

This sequence joins TRBV27 and TRBJ2-1, with D hard to call. V lost 1 base and J lost 4, with 14 bases in between. Germline CDR1 reads MNHEY; CDR2 reads SMNVEV (reference sequence). The CDR3 loop spans 16 amino acids. The CDR3 spells CASSLFVGDQYNEQFF. The CDR3 DNA reads as TGTGCCAGCAGTTTATTCGTGGGCGATCAGTACAATGAGCAGTTCTTC.

As to this clone: Other DNA sequences of this sample code for an identical CDR3. The chain combines TRBV5-4 with TRBJ2-3, with 9 bases aligning to TRBD2. V lost 5 bases to trimming and J lost 0 bases; unmatched junction nucleotides: 7. The CDR3 runs 16 residues. Germline V gene sequence: CDR1 SGHNT, CDR2 YYREEE (reference sequence). The CDR3 protein is CASSLRLAGSTDTQYF. The CDR3 region has the DNA TGTGCCAGCAGTCTGAGGCTAGCGGGGAGCACAGATACGCAGTATTTT.

The sample holds a few counts of this clone. The rearrangement joins TRBV6-1 to TRBJ1-2; 7 nucleotides agree with TRBD1. The CDR3 sequence is 14 residues long. CDR1 is MNHNS and CDR2 is SASEGT in the germline V gene. After removal of 7 bases from V and 5 bases from J, the junction contained 10 bases not matched to a gene. This CDR3 is CASTPDRTAYGYTF. The CDR3 nucleotides are TGTGCCAGCACCCCGGACAGGACGGCTTATGGCTACACCTTC.

This clone was detected a few times. This chain uses TRBV25-1 with TRBJ1-1; D may be TRBD1 (6 bases). The V end was cut by 1 base, the J end by 12 bases, with 21 bases between. The CDR3 runs 15 residues. Germline V gene lookup returns CDR1 MGHDK and CDR2 SYGVNS. CDR3 nucleotide sequence: TGTGCCAGCAGTGAATTAAGCCAGGGGAGCAGGGGAACTTTCTTT. Amino acids: CASSELSQGSRGTFF.

The gene calls are TRBV6-5 and TRBJ1-1, with D possibly being TRBD1 (5 bases). This CDR3 is built from 14 residues. The germline gives CDR1 MNHEY, CDR2 SVGAGI. With 6 bases removed from V and 4 bases from J, the gap between germline ends came to 15 bases. This CDR3 reads CASRPQTAPTEAFF. The CDR3, as DNA: TGTGCCAGCAGACCCCAGACAGCCCCCACTGAAGCTTTCTTT.